This T cell receptor (beta chain) stems from a study of blood T cell repertoires in COVID-19. Study context: Sites in the United States, Italy and Spain provided acute and convalescent COVID-19 samples. Sample material is recorded as cDNA or gDNA derived from T cells, B-cell-depleted T cells, or PBMCs.

Per the original data handling: Reference gene primer amplification gave estimated nucleated cell counts. Produced via immunoSEQ multiplex PCR; TCRdb's table is partial and in-frame only. That table furnishes V, J and clone size, whereas the DNA furnished D and trimming. The sample records 90,000 to 120,000 clones, roughly 91% being singletons. V shed 4 bases, J shed 5 bases, and the junction held 10 bases outside the gene matches. This CDR3 contains 15 residues. Germline CDR1 reads PRHDT; CDR2 reads FYEKMQ (reference sequence). The chain has TRBV13 and TRBJ1-2, with 7 bases fitting TRBD1. This receptor was identified in a human donor in a cohort sampled during active COVID-19. The sample consisted of peripheral blood. The CDR3, as DNA: TGTGCCAGCAGCTCGGGAACAGGGGTTGGGTATGGCTACACCTTC. Translating gives CASSSGTGVGYGYTF.